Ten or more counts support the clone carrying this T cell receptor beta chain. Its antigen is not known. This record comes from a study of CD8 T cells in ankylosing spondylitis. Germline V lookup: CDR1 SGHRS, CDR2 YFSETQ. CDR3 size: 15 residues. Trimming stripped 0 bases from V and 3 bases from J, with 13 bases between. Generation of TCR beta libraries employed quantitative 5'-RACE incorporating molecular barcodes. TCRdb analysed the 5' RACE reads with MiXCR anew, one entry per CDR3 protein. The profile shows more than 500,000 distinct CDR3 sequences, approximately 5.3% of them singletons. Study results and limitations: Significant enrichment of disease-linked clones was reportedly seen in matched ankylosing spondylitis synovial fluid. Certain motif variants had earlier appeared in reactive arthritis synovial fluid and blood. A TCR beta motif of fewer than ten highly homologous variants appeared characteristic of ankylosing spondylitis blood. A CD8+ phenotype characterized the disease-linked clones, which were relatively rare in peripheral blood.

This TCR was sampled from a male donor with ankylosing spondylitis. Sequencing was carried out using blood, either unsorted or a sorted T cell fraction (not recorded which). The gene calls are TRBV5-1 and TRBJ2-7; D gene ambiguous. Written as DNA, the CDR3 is TGCGCCAGCAGCTTGGGAATTGGCAGTTACTACGAGCAGTACTTC. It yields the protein CASSLGIGSYYEQYF.